The rows below give T cell receptor beta chains drawn from one sample of a study of cytomegalovirus exposure and HLA in healthy donors. Data came from immunoSEQ multiplex PCR; TCRdb stores just in-frame clones and leaves some out. The sample data list approximately 46,000 clones. Sequencing was performed on PBMCs. The source of these receptors is a male donor in good health and CMV-seronegative. CDR3s include the opening cysteine and the closing phenylalanine or tryptophan. The D gene is left open where the match is weak. Clone size is given for some rows only: seen once, a few or many times, or a class if the clone is expanded.

D: .
size: .
J: TRBJ2-5
V: TRBV25-1
DNA: TGTGCCAGTGTCGGTGAGACCCAGTACTTC
CDR3: CASVGETQYF

D: .
size: .
J: TRBJ2-4
V: TRBV18
DNA: TGTGCCAGCTCCCTCCCAGCGGGCGAAAACATTCAGTACTTC
CDR3: CASSLPAGENIQYF

D: TRBD1
size: .
J: TRBJ1-1
V: TRBV5-1
DNA: TGCGCCAGCAGCTTGGAAGGCCTACAGGGGGCACGCCCCTACTCTGAAGCTTTCTTT
CDR3: CASSLEGLQGARPYSEAFF

D: TRBD2
size: .
J: TRBJ2-1
V: TRBV4-3
DNA: TGCGCCCCCAGCCAAAGCAGCGGGAGGCTCAGCTCCTACAATGAGCAGTTCTTC
CDR3: CAPSQSSGRLSSYNEQFF

D: TRBD2
size: .
J: TRBJ2-1
V: TRBV5-6
DNA: TGTGCCAGCAGCCCCGGACTAGCGGGAGCGTATGAGCAGTTCTTC
CDR3: CASSPGLAGAYEQFF

D: TRBD2
size: .
J: TRBJ2-1
V: TRBV9
DNA: TGTGCCAGCAGCATGCGGGAGGTCAATGAGCAGTTCTTC
CDR3: CASSMREVNEQFF

D: .
size: .
J: TRBJ1-2
V: TRBV4-3
DNA: TGCGCCAGCAGCCTAAGTCGGTTCCTATACAACTATGGCTACACCTTC
CDR3: CASSLSRFLYNYGYTF

D: .
size: .
J: TRBJ2-3
V: TRBV4-1
DNA: TGCGCCAGCAGCCAAGGAGCCCTCAGCGGAGGGGCGAAAGATACGCAGTATTTT
CDR3: CASSQGALSGGAKDTQYF

D: TRBD1
size: .
J: TRBJ2-2
V: TRBV19
DNA: TGTGCCAGTAGTAGCCCCGGGACAGTAACGAACACCGGGGAGCTGTTTTTT
CDR3: CASSSPGTVTNTGELFF

D: TRBD2
size: .
J: TRBJ2-1
V: TRBV7-8
DNA: TGTGCCAGCAGCAATCTAGCGGGAGTAGGCGGGGAGCAGTTCTTC
CDR3: CASSNLAGVGGEQFF

D: TRBD1
size: .
J: TRBJ1-2
V: TRBV9
DNA: TGTGCCAGCAGCGCACGGGACAGCCGGCTTCCAGGCTACACCTTC
CDR3: CASSARDSRLPGYTF

D: .
size: .
J: TRBJ2-2
V: TRBV5-4
DNA: TGTGCCAGCAGCCAGTACGGGGAGCTGTTTTTT
CDR3: CASSQYGELFF

D: TRBD2
size: .
J: TRBJ2-1
V: TRBV30
DNA: TGTGCCTGGGATGTTTGGGGACTAGGGATCAATGAGCAGTTCTTC
CDR3: CAWDVWGLGINEQFF

D: TRBD2
size: .
J: TRBJ2-7
V: TRBV6-5
DNA: TGTGCCAGCAGTAGGGGACTAGCGGGTCCCCACGAGCAGTACTTC
CDR3: CASSRGLAGPHEQYF

D: .
size: .
J: TRBJ1-1
V: TRBV5-5
DNA: TGTGCCAGCAGCTTGACGGGGACTGAAGCTTTCTTT
CDR3: CASSLTGTEAFF

D: TRBD1
size: .
J: TRBJ2-5
V: TRBV19
DNA: TGTGCCAGTAGTACCCTCGGGACAGGGGGAGAGACCCAGTACTTC
CDR3: CASSTLGTGGETQYF

D: TRBD2
size: .
J: TRBJ2-3
V: TRBV5-1
DNA: TGCGCCAGCAGCTATGGACTAGCGGGGGGCACAGATACGCAGTATTTT
CDR3: CASSYGLAGGTDTQYF

D: TRBD1
size: .
J: TRBJ2-7
V: TRBV30
DNA: TGTGCCTGGAGTAACACCGGGACAGTACGCTCCTACGAGCAGTACTTC
CDR3: CAWSNTGTVRSYEQYF

D: .
size: .
J: TRBJ2-2
V: TRBV29-1
DNA: TGCAGCGTTGAGGGCGGGACCGGGGAGCTGTTTTTT
CDR3: CSVEGGTGELFF

D: TRBD1
size: .
J: TRBJ2-7
V: TRBV9
DNA: TGTGCCAGCAGCGCCACAGGGGGCCAGAGGAACGAGCAGTACTTC
CDR3: CASSATGGQRNEQYF

D: .
size: .
J: TRBJ1-3
V: TRBV28
DNA: TGTGCCAGCAGTTTCCCGAGCGGGCCTCCCTCTGGAAACACCATATATTTT
CDR3: CASSFPSGPPSGNTIYF

D: .
size: medium-sized
J: TRBJ1-5
V: TRBV10-2
DNA: TGCGCCAGCAAGGAGGACAGTAGCAATCAGCCCCAGCATTTT
CDR3: CASKEDSSNQPQHF

D: .
size: .
J: TRBJ2-7
V: TRBV27
DNA: TGTGCCAGCAGTTCCCGGCCAGGCGTTAGAGAGCAGTACTTC
CDR3: CASSSRPGVREQYF

D: .
size: .
J: TRBJ1-3
V: TRBV18
DNA: TGTGCCAGCTCACAACAGCCACACTCTGGAAACACCATATATTTT
CDR3: CASSQQPHSGNTIYF

D: .
size: .
J: TRBJ1-1
V: TRBV18
DNA: TGTGCCAGCTCACCACAGATGCAGGGTCAGACTGAAGCTTTCTTT
CDR3: CASSPQMQGQTEAFF

D: .
size: .
J: TRBJ2-3
V: TRBV25-1
DNA: TGTGCCAGCAGTGAAGTAAGGGGGTTCTTCACAGATACGCAGTATTTT
CDR3: CASSEVRGFFTDTQYF

D: .
size: .
J: TRBJ2-7
V: TRBV7-2
DNA: TGTGCCAGCGGCCCAAACAGGGGAGGCGGCTACGAGCAGTACTTC
CDR3: CASGPNRGGGYEQYF

D: .
size: .
J: TRBJ2-7
V: TRBV27
DNA: TGTGCCAGCAGTCCCGGGTCGATAAGACACGAGCAGTACTTC
CDR3: CASSPGSIRHEQYF

D: .
size: .
J: TRBJ1-1
V: TRBV11-2
DNA: TGTGCCAGCAGCGACAGGAAGAACACTGAAGCTTTCTTT
CDR3: CASSDRKNTEAFF

D: .
size: .
J: TRBJ1-1
V: TRBV7-2
DNA: TGTGCCAGCAGCTCCGGACTCTTGAACACTGAAGCTTCCTTT
CDR3: CASSSGLLNTEASF

D: .
size: .
J: TRBJ1-6
V: TRBV30
DNA: TGTGCCTGGAGTGCGACGCGGAGTTCACCCCTCCACTTT
CDR3: CAWSATRSSPLHF

D: .
size: .
J: TRBJ1-1
V: TRBV27
DNA: TGTGCCAGCAGTTTAAGCCTGAACACTGAAGCTTTCTTT
CDR3: CASSLSLNTEAFF

D: TRBD2
size: .
J: TRBJ2-5
V: TRBV15
DNA: TGTGCCACCAGCAGATTTAGCGGGAGCGGCGCGGAGACCCAGTACTTC
CDR3: CATSRFSGSGAETQYF

D: .
size: .
J: TRBJ1-1
V: TRBV12-5
DNA: TGTGCTAGTGGTTTAACAGGCGACACTGAAGCTTTCTTT
CDR3: CASGLTGDTEAFF

D: TRBD1
size: .
J: TRBJ1-4
V: TRBV5-1
DNA: TGCGCCAGCAGCGGTGACAGGGGGGTTGAAAAACTGTTTTTT
CDR3: CASSGDRGVEKLFF

D: .
size: .
J: TRBJ1-1
V: TRBV28
DNA: TGTGCCAGCCCCTCTCCCGGGGGGGGAGGCACTGAAGCTTTCTTT
CDR3: CASPSPGGGGTEAFF

D: .
size: .
J: TRBJ1-3
V: TRBV10-3
DNA: TGTGCCATCAGTGGAACGGGGGAAAACACCATATATTTT
CDR3: CAISGTGENTIYF

D: TRBD2
size: .
J: TRBJ2-1
V: TRBV6-6
DNA: TGTGCCAGCGGGGCGGGGGGCAGCGACAATGAGCAGTTCTTC
CDR3: CASGAGGSDNEQFF

D: TRBD1
size: .
J: TRBJ2-5
V: TRBV5-1
DNA: TGCGCCAGCAGGTTTGTGGGGACAGCGGCGGAGACCCAGTACTTC
CDR3: CASRFVGTAAETQYF

D: TRBD2
size: .
J: TRBJ2-7
V: TRBV7-9
DNA: TGTGCCAGCAGCCCATTAATTCCGGGACTAGCGGGAAGCGAGCAGTACTTC
CDR3: CASSPLIPGLAGSEQYF

D: .
size: .
J: TRBJ1-5
V: TRBV19
DNA: TGTGCCAGTAGTATTCGGTTCGGTCAGCCCCAGCATTTT
CDR3: CASSIRFGQPQHF

D: TRBD2
size: .
J: TRBJ2-7
V: TRBV4-1
DNA: TGCGCCAGCAGCGCGGGGCTAGCGGGATCTCAATCCTACGAGCAGTACTTC
CDR3: CASSAGLAGSQSYEQYF